Below are 8 T cell receptor beta chains sequenced from a single sample in a study of shared T cell receptors in the human thymus. Generated by immunoSEQ multiplex PCR, the TCRdb table keeps only in-frame clones and is missing some. The sample consists of hundreds of thousands of clones, more than 75% of them appearing once. These data were likewise used in another study, on human thymus T cells.

The sequencing input was thymocytes. The receptor source for this set is a boy in the first two years of life with a congenital heart defect.

This chain links TRBV19 with TRBJ2-5, with D uncertain. The germline V and J ends were trimmed by 1 base and 2 bases, with 8 bases remaining between them. Germline V gives CDR1 LNHDA, CDR2 SQIVND (reference sequence). CDR3 length equals 14 residues. The chain's CDR3 is CASSIGTAQETQYF. The CDR3 DNA follows: TGTGCCAGTAGTATAGGTACAGCTCAAGAGACCCAGTACTTC.

This chain uses TRBV2 with TRBJ2-1, with a weak D call TRBD2 (6 bases). There are 16 residues in the CDR3. Trimming stripped 4 bases from V and 2 bases from J, with 15 bases between. CDR1 is SNHLY and CDR2 is FYNNEI in the germline V gene. CDR3 sequence (DNA): TGTGCCAGCAGTGGCCACTCCAGGAGGGCCTACAATGAGCAGTTCTTC. Protein sequence: CASSGHSRRAYNEQFF.

The CDR3 region has the DNA TGTGCCAGCAGTCCGCAGGGGGTCCAGCCCCAGCATTTT. It specifies CASSPQGVQPQHF. The chain combines TRBV6-1 with TRBJ1-5; 7 bases agree with TRBD1. The V gene end was trimmed by 5 bases and the J gene end by 7 bases; junction bases not matched to a gene: 5. This CDR3 is 13 amino acids long. Germline assignment: CDR1 MNHNS and CDR2 SASEGT.

The genes are TRBV6-1 and TRBJ2-7; 11 nucleotides align to TRBD2. The CDR3 totals 19 residues. The V gene's germline CDR1 is MNHNS and CDR2 SASEGT. V lost 1 base, J lost 4 bases, and 15 bases stayed unmatched. The CDR3 DNA reads as TGTGCCAGCAGTGAAGAAGGAAGCCGAACTAGCGGGAGCAATTACGAGCAGTACTTC. As protein: CASSEEGSRTSGSNYEQYF.

This chain links TRBV27 with TRBJ1-2; D uncertain. The CDR3 sequence is 15 residues long. Germline lookup yields CDR1 MNHEY and CDR2 SMNVEV (reference sequence). Deletions cut 0 bases from V and 4 bases from J, with 12 bases between. CDR3 protein: CASSLSPGDIYGYTF. CDR3 in DNA: TGTGCCAGCAGTTTATCTCCCGGGGATATCTATGGCTACACCTTC.

The CDR3 nucleotides are TGCAGCGTTGACGGGGAGTACATCGGCGAGACCCAGTACTTC. The encoded protein is CSVDGEYIGETQYF. J is TRBJ2-5 and V is TRBV29-1, with D possibly TRBD2 on 5 matching bases. Germline-derived CDR1 and CDR2 are SQVTM and ANQGSEA. The CDR3 consists of 14 residues. V was shortened by 3 bases and J by 5 bases, with 16 bases between the two germline ends.

The chain recombines TRBV29-1 with TRBJ1-1, with D perhaps matching TRBD1 (6 bases). The germline V gene has CDR1 SQVTM and CDR2 ANQGSEA. The CDR3 loop spans 14 amino acids. V was shortened by 4 bases and J by 1 base, with 13 bases between the two germline ends. The CDR3 DNA follows: TGCAGCGTTGTGGGGGCTCAAGGGAACACTGAAGCTTTCTTT. Protein: CSVVGAQGNTEAFF.

DNA of the CDR3: TGTGCCAGCAGTGACTACCCTAGGAGCAATGAGCAGTTCTTC. Amino acid sequence: CASSDYPRSNEQFF. The rearrangement uses TRBV28 and TRBJ2-1, with a tentative D call TRBD2 (5 bases). The V and J ends lost 5 bases and 6 bases respectively, with 14 bases between them. CDR1 MDHEN and CDR2 SYDVKM come from the germline V gene. This CDR3 contains 14 residues.